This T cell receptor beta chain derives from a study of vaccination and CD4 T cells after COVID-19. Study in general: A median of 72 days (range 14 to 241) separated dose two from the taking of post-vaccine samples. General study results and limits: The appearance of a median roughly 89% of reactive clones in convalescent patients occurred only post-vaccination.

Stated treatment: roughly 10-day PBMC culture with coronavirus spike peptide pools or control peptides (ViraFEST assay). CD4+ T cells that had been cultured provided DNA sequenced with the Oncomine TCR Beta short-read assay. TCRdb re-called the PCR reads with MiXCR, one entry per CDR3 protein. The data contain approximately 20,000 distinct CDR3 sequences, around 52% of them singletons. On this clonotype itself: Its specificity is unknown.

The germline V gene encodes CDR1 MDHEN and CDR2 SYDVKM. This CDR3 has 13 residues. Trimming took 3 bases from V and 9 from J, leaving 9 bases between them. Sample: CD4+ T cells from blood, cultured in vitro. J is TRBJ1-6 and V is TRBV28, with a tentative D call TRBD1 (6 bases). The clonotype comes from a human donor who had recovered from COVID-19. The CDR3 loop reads CASSFRGSSPLHF. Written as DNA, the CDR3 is TGTGCCAGCAGTTTCAGGGGCAGTTCACCCCTCCACTTT.